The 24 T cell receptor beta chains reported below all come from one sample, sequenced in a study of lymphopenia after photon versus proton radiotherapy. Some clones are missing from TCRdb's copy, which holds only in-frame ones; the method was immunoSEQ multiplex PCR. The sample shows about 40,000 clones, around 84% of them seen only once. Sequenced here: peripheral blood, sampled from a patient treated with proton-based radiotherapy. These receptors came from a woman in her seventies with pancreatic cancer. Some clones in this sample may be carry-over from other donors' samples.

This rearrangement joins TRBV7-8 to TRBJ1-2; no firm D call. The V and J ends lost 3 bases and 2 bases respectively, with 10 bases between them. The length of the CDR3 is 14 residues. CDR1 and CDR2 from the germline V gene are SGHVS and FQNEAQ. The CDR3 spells CASSLRDINYGYTF. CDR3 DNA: TGTGCCAGCAGCTTGAGAGACATAAACTATGGCTACACCTTC. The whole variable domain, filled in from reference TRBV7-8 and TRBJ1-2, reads GAGVSQSPRYKVAKRGQDVALRCDPISGHVSLFWYQQALGQGPEFLTYFQNEAQLDKSGLPSDRFFAERPEGSVSTLKIQRTQQEDSAVYLCASSLRDINYGYTFGSGTRLTVV.

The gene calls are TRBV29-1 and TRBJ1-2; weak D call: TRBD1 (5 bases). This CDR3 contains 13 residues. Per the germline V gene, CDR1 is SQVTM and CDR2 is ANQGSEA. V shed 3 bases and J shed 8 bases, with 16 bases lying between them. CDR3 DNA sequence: TGCAGCGTTGAGGCCAGGGAAGAACGGGGCTACACCTTC. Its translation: CSVEAREERGYTF.

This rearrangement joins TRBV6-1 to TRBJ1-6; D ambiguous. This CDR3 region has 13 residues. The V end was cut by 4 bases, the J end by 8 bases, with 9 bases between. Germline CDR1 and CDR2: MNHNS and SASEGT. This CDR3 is CASSVMEYSPLHF. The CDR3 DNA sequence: TGTGCCAGCAGTGTCATGGAATATTCACCCCTCCACTTT.

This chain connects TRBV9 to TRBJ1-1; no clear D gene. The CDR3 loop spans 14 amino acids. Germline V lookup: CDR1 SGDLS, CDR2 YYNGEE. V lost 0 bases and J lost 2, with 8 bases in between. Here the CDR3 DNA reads TGTGCCAGCAGCGTAGGGCATGTAAACACTGAAGCTTTCTTT. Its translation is CASSVGHVNTEAFF.

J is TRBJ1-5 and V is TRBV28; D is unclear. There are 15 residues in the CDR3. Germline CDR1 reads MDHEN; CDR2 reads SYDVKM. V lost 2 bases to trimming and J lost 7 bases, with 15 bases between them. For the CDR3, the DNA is TGTGCCAGCAGTTTAGGGGTGGGTTTTAGCCAGCCCCAGCATTTT. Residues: CASSLGVGFSQPQHF.

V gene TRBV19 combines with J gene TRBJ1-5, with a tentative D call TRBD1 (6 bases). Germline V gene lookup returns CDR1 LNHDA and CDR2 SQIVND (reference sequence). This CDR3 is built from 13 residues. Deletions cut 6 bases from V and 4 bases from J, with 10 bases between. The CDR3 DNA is TGTGCCAGTAGGGGGGCAGGGAATCAGCCCCAGCATTTT. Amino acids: CASRGAGNQPQHF.

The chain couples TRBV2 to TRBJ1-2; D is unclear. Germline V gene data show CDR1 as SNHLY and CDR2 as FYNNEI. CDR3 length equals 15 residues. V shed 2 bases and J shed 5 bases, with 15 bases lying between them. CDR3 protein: CASSERRAKRYGYTF. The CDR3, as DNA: TGTGCCAGCAGTGAAAGAAGGGCTAAGAGATATGGCTACACCTTC.

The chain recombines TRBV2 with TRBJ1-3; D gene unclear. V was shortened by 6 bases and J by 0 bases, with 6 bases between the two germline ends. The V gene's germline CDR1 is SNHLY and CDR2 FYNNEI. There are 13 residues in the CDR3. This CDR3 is CASRGDSGNTIYF. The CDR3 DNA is TGTGCCAGCAGGGGTGACTCTGGAAACACCATATATTTT. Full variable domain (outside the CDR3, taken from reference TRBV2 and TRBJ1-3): EPEVTQTPSHQVTQMGQEVILRCVPISNHLYFYWYRQILGQKVEFLVSFYNNEISEKSEIFDDQFSVERPDGSNFTLKIRSTKLEDSAMYFCASRGDSGNTIYFGEGSWLTVV.

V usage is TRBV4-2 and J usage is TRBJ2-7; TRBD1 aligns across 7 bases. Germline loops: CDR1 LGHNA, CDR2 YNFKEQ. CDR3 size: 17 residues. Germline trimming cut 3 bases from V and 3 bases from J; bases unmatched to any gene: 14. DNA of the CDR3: TGTGCCAGCAGCCAGGCCGTGGTCCCGGGACAGAGCTACGAGCAGTACTTC. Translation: CASSQAVVPGQSYEQYF.

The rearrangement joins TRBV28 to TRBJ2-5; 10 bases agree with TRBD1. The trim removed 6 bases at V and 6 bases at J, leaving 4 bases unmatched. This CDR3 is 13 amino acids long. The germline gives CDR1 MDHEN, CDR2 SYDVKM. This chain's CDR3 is CASSRQGAQTQYF. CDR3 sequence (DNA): TGTGCCAGCAGCCGACAGGGGGCCCAGACCCAGTACTTC. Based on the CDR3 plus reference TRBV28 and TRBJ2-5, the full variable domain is DVKVTQSSRYLVKRTGEKVFLECVQDMDHENMFWYRQDPGLGLRLIYFSYDVKMKEKGDIPEGYSVSREKKERFSLILESASTNQTSMYLCASSRQGAQTQYFGPGTRLLVL.

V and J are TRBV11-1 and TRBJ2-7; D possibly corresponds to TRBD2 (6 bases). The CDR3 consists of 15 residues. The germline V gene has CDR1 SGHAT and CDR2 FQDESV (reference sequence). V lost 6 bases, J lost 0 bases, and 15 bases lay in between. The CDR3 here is CASRSEGGSSYEQYF. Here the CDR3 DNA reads TGTGCCAGCAGATCAGAGGGAGGCTCCTCCTACGAGCAGTACTTC.

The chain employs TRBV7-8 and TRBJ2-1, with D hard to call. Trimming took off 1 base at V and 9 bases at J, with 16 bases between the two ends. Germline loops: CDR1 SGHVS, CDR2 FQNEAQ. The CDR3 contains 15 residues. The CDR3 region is CASSLGGVKSSEQFF. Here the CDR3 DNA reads TGTGCCAGCAGCTTAGGAGGAGTCAAGTCGAGTGAGCAGTTCTTC.

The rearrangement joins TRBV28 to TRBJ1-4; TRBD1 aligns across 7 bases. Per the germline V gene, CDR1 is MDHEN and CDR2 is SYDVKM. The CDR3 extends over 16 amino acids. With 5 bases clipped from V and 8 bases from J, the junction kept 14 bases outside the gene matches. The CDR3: CASSPSRGESGEKLFF. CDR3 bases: TGTGCCAGCAGTCCCTCCAGGGGGGAATCGGGGGAAAAACTGTTTTTT.

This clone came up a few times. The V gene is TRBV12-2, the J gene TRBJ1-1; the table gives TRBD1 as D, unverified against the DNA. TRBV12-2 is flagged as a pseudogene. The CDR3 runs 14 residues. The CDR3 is CASRLYNRNTEAFF. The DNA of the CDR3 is TGTGCAAGTCGCCTATATAACAGGAACACTGAAGCTTTCTTT.

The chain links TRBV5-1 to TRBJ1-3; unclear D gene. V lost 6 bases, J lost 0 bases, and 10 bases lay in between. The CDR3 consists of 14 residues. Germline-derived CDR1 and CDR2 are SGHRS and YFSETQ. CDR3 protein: CASKLSPSGNTIYF. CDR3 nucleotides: TGCGCCAGCAAACTCAGCCCCTCTGGAAACACCATATATTTT.

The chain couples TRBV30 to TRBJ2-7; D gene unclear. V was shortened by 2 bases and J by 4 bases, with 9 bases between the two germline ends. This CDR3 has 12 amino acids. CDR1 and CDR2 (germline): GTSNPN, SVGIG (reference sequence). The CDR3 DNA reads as TGTGCCTGGAGTAGCTTGAGATACGAGCAGTACTTC. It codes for CAWSSLRYEQYF.

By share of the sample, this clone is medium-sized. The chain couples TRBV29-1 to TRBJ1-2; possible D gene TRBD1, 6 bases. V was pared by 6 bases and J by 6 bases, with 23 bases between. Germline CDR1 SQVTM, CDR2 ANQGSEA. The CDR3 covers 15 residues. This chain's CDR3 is CSVLSGAGVRHGYTF. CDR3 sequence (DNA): TGCAGCGTCTTATCTGGGGCAGGGGTACGGCATGGCTACACCTTC.

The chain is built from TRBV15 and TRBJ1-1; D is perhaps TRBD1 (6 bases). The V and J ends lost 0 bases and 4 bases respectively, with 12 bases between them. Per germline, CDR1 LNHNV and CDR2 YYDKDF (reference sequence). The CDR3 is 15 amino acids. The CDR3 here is CATSRDLGGSTEAFF. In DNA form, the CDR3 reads TGTGCCACCAGCAGAGATTTAGGGGGGAGCACTGAAGCTTTCTTT.

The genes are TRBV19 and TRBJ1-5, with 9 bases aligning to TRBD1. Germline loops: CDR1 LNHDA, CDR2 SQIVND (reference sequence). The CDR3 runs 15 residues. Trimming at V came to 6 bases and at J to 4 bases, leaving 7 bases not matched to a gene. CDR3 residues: CASSAGTGPNQPQHF. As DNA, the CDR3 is TGTGCCAGTAGCGCCGGGACAGGGCCGAATCAGCCCCAGCATTTT.

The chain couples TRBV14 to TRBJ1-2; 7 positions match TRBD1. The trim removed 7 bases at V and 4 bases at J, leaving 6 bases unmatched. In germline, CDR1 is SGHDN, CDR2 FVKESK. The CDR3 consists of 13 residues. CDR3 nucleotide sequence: TGTGCCAGCACGAGGGGGCGTCTCTATGGCTACACCTTC. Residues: CASTRGRLYGYTF.

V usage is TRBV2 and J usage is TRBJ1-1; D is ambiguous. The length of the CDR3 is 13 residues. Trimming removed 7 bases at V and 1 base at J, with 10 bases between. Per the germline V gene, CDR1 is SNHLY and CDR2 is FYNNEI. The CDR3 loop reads CASTPGRNTEAFF. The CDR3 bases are TGTGCCAGCACCCCGGGTCGGAACACTGAAGCTTTCTTT.

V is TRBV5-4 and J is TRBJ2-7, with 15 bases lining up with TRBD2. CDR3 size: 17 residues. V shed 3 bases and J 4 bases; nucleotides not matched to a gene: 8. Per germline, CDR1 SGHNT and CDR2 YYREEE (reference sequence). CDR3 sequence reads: CASSYGLAGGVSYEQYF. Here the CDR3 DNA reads TGTGCCAGCAGCTACGGACTAGCGGGAGGGGTGAGTTACGAGCAGTACTTC.

CDR3 nucleotide sequence: TGTGCCAGCAGCGGGGGACTAGCCGGCGGGGAGCTGTTTTTT. This codes for CASSGGLAGGELFF. The J gene is TRBJ2-2, the V gene TRBV7-8; 9 bases are a match to TRBD2. The CDR3 sequence is 14 residues long. V was clipped by 5 bases and J by 7 bases; unmatched bases: 5. The germline V gene has CDR1 SGHVS and CDR2 FQNEAQ.

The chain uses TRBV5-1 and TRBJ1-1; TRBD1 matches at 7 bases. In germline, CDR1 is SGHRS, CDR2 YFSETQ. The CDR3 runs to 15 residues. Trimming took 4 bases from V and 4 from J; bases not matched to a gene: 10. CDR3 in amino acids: CASSRTQGDSTEAFF. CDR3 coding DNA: TGCGCCAGCAGCAGAACCCAGGGGGATAGCACTGAAGCTTTCTTT. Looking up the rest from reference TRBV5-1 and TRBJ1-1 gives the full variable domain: KAGVTQTPRYLIKTRGQQVTLSCSPISGHRSVSWYQQTPGQGLQFLFEYFSETQRNKGNFPGRFSGRQFSNSRSEMNVSTLELGDSALYLCASSRTQGDSTEAFFGQGTRLTVV.